Detailed here is one T cell receptor (beta chain). Antigen unknown. This sample was included in a study of shared clonotypes between healthy human individuals. Study findings and constraints: A small donor pool kept down the genetic and exposure-history diversity that was represented. Clonotype sharing across a few donors was observed for about 5.5% of naive CD4 clonotypes.

Trimming removed 8 bases at V and 1 base at J, with 17 bases between. Germline V lookup: CDR1 MGHDK, CDR2 SYGVNS. CDR3 size: 15 residues. Naive CD8 populations comprised CD45RO-negative cells positively selected for CCR7, excluding terminally differentiated effector memory CD45RA+ cells. This table comes from immunoSEQ multiplex PCR, and its TCRdb copy is limited to in-frame clones, with some not included. The table has about 2.1 million clones, about 92% seen once. The chain recombines TRBV25-1 with TRBJ2-5; D might be TRBD1 (6 bases). Sequencing was carried out using naive CD8+ T cells from PBMCs. This sequence was found in a man aged 18 to 29 in good health. Some clones in this sample may be carry-over from other donors' samples. The CDR3 coding sequence is TGTGCCAGCGCACGCCGAGGGGGATCCCAAGAGACCCAGTACTTC. Translation: CASARRGGSQETQYF.